This T cell receptor (beta chain) was found in a study of blood T cell repertoires in COVID-19. Background on the study: T cells, B-cell-depleted T cells, or PBMCs supplied cDNA or gDNA.

Trimming removed 5 bases at V and 4 bases at J, with 16 bases between. CDR3 length equals 15 residues. Germline V gives CDR1 MNHEY, CDR2 SVGEGT. As originally analysed: Scientists estimated how many nucleated cells there were by amplifying reference gene primers. The protocol was immunoSEQ multiplex PCR, while the TCRdb copy is restricted to in-frame clones and leaves out a portion. The D gene and trimming were derived from the DNA, and the V and J assignments and clone size from that table. The data show some 210,000 clones, with more than 85% seen just once and about 0.8% held by the top ten. Sequenced sample: peripheral blood. The V call is TRBV6-2 or TRBV6-3, the J call TRBJ2-3; perhaps TRBD2 as D (6 bases). This sequence was found in a man in his 60s with COVID-19, enrolled during active disease. The DNA for the CDR3 is TGTGCCAGCAGTCCACTCGGGGGTTTAGCAGATACGCAGTATTTT. Translated: CASSPLGGLADTQYF.